The rows below give T cell receptor beta chains drawn from one sample of a study of cytomegalovirus exposure and HLA in healthy donors. The table came from immunoSEQ multiplex PCR; TCRdb's copy has only in-frame clones and leaves some out. The table gives 25,000 to 35,000 clones; the top ten clones make up around 3.5% of it. Sequencing was performed on PBMCs. These receptors were obtained from a man aged 40-50 years in good health and CMV-seronegative. Each CDR3 is given with its conserved first and last residue. Fields, in order: CDR3 protein, D gene, V gene, J gene. The D gene is left open where the match is weak.

cdr3_aa: CASSSRDSSYEQYF; d_call: TRBD1; v_call: TRBV6-6; j_call: TRBJ2-7
cdr3_aa: CASSLFWTGGNEQFF; d_call: TRBD1; v_call: TRBV5-1; j_call: TRBJ2-1
cdr3_aa: CASSAGDSSYNEQFF; d_call: NA; v_call: TRBV6-1; j_call: TRBJ2-1
cdr3_aa: CASSFQGSVETQYF; d_call: NA; v_call: TRBV28; j_call: TRBJ2-5
cdr3_aa: CASSFIAASNEQFF; d_call: NA; v_call: TRBV11-2; j_call: TRBJ2-1
cdr3_aa: CASSLRGRVGTNEKLFF; d_call: NA; v_call: TRBV7-2; j_call: TRBJ1-4
cdr3_aa: CSVDQGRHTEAFF; d_call: NA; v_call: TRBV29-1; j_call: TRBJ1-1
cdr3_aa: CAWAGGGANTGELFF; d_call: TRBD2; v_call: TRBV30; j_call: TRBJ2-2
cdr3_aa: CASSLLPSGRGSSYNEQFF; d_call: TRBD2; v_call: TRBV5-1; j_call: TRBJ2-1
cdr3_aa: CASRPHLRDRGSDEQYF; d_call: TRBD1; v_call: TRBV27; j_call: TRBJ2-7
cdr3_aa: CASSSYMNTEAFF; d_call: NA; v_call: TRBV7-8; j_call: TRBJ1-1
cdr3_aa: CASTSGGAVEAFF; d_call: NA; v_call: TRBV5-1; j_call: TRBJ1-1
cdr3_aa: CASILGVPRHPNYGYTF; d_call: NA; v_call: TRBV7-3; j_call: TRBJ1-2
cdr3_aa: CASSVAWGQDVYEQYF; d_call: TRBD1; v_call: TRBV4-3; j_call: TRBJ2-7
cdr3_aa: CASSKGTLYGYTF; d_call: NA; v_call: TRBV5-6; j_call: TRBJ1-2
cdr3_aa: CASSPGGLAGSSYEQYF; d_call: TRBD2; v_call: TRBV7-8; j_call: TRBJ2-7
cdr3_aa: CASSQVPNGGTEAFF; d_call: NA; v_call: TRBV4-3; j_call: TRBJ1-1
cdr3_aa: CASSIIARTGYTEAFF; d_call: NA; v_call: TRBV19; j_call: TRBJ1-1
cdr3_aa: CASSQGAGRMYTEAFF; d_call: NA; v_call: TRBV7-2; j_call: TRBJ1-1
cdr3_aa: CAWSVLGQGNYNEQFF; d_call: TRBD1; v_call: TRBV30; j_call: TRBJ2-1
cdr3_aa: CASSLRGSEQYF; d_call: NA; v_call: TRBV11-1; j_call: TRBJ2-7
cdr3_aa: CASSSYPDARGREEAFF; d_call: TRBD1; v_call: TRBV7-3; j_call: TRBJ1-1
cdr3_aa: CASSGASTDTQYF; d_call: NA; v_call: TRBV6-4; j_call: TRBJ2-3
cdr3_aa: CASSASWGGNTEAFF; d_call: NA; v_call: TRBV27; j_call: TRBJ1-1
cdr3_aa: CASSVASSSGNTIYF; d_call: NA; v_call: TRBV9; j_call: TRBJ1-3
cdr3_aa: CSGAAGQGITDTQYF; d_call: TRBD1; v_call: TRBV29-1; j_call: TRBJ2-3